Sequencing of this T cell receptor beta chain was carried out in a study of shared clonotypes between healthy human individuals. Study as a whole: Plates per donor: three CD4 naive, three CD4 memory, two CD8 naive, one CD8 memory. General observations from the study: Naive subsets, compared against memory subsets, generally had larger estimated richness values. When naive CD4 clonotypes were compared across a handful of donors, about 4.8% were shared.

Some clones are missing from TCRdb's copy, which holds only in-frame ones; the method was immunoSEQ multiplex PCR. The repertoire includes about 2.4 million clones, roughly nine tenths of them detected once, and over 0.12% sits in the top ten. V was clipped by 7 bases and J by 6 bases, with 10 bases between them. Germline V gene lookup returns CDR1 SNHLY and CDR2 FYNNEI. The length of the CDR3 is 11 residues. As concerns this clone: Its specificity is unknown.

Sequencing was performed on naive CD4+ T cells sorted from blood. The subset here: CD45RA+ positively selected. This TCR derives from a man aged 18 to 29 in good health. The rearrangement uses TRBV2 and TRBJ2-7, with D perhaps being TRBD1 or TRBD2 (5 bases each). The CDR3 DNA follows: TGTGCCAGCACCCGGGGCTCCGAGCAGTACTTC. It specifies CASTRGSEQYF. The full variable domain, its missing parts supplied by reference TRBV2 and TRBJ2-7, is EPEVTQTPSHQVTQMGQEVILRCVPISNHLYFYWYRQILGQKVEFLVSFYNNEISEKSEIFDDQFSVERPDGSNFTLKIRSTKLEDSAMYFCASTRGSEQYFGPGTRLTVT.